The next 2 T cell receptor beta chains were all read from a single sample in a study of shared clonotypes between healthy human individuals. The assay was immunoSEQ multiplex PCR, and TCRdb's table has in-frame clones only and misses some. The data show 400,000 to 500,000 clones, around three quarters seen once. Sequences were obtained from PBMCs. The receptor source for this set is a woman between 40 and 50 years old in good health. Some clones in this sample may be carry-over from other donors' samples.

CDR3 protein: CASSQREGKREKLFF. CDR3 in DNA: TGTGCCAGCAGTCAACGGGAAGGGAAAAGGGAAAAACTGTTTTTT. This chain links TRBV28 with TRBJ1-4; D is unclear. Germline V gene data show CDR1 as MDHEN and CDR2 as SYDVKM. The CDR3 length is 15 residues. Trimming shortened V by 5 bases and J by 8 bases, and 18 bases separated the two germline ends.

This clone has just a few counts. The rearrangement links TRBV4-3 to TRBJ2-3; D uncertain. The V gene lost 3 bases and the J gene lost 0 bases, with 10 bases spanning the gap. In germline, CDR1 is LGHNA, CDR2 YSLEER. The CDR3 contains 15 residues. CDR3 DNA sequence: TGCGCCAGCAGCCAGAGCCCATATAGCACAGATACGCAGTATTTT. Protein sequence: CASSQSPYSTDTQYF.